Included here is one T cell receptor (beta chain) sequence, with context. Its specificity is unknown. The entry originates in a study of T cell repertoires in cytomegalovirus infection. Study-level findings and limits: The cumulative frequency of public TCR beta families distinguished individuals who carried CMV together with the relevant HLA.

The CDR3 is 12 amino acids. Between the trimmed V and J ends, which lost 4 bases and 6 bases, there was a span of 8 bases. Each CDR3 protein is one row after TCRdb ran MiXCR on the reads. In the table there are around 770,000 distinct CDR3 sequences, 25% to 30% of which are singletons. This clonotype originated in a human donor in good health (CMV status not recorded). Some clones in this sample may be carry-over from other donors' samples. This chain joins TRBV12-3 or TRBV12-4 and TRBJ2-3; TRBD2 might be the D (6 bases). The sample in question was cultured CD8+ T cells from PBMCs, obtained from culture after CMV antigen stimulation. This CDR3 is CASSWDWDTQYF. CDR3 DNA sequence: TGTGCCAGCAGTTGGGACTGGGATACGCAGTATTTT.